A single sample is the source of the 7 T cell receptor beta chains below, sequenced in a study of CD8+CD57+ T cells in acquired aplastic anemia. Previously, flow cytometry had revealed CD8+CD57+ cell expansion in the patients chosen for sequencing. It was genomic DNA that served as the template for profiling TCR beta VDJ and CDR3. TCRdb analysed the reads with MiXCR anew, one entry per CDR3 protein. This sample has about 200,000 distinct CDR3 sequences, with about 62% found just once. The sequenced material came from sorted CD4+, CD8+, or CD8+CD57+ T cells (not recorded which) from PBMCs. These receptors were taken from a human donor with aplastic anemia.

The rearrangement uses TRBV20-1 and TRBJ1-1, with TRBD1 matching over 7 bases. The CDR3 covers 13 residues. The J segment lost 1 base and the V segment lost 7 bases, leaving 6 bases of the junction unmatched. Germline V CDR1 and CDR2: DFQATT, SNEGSKA (reference sequence). The CDR3 DNA follows: TGCAGTGTACGACAGGGAACGAACACTGAAGCTTTCTTT. This codes for CSVRQGTNTEAFF.

The chain links TRBV29-1 to TRBJ1-2; possible D gene TRBD1, 6 bases. V gave up 4 bases and J gave up 2 bases, with 17 bases separating them. CDR1 is SQVTM, CDR2 ANQGSEA, per germline. The CDR3 is made up of 15 amino acids. CDR3 in amino acids: CSVGGVIGTNYGYTF. The CDR3 DNA reads TGCAGCGTTGGGGGGGTTATCGGGACAAACTATGGCTACACCTTC.

This clonotype was seen more than once but under ten times. This rearrangement joins TRBV29-1 to TRBJ1-2, with TRBD1 as a possible D gene (5 bases). CDR1 and CDR2 (germline): SQVTM, ANQGSEA. V was cut by 3 bases and J by 6 bases, with 8 bases left in between. This CDR3 is built from 11 residues. CDR3 sequence reads: CSVEGRDGYTF. For the CDR3, the DNA is TGCAGCGTTGAGGGACGCGATGGCTACACCTTC.

The chain carries TRBV19 and TRBJ1-1; TRBD1 matches at 9 bases. Germline V gene lookup returns CDR1 LNHDA and CDR2 SQIVND (reference sequence). Losses at the gene ends were 5 bases for V and 4 bases for J; bases not matched to a gene: 2. This CDR3 is built from 13 residues. CDR3 sequence reads: CASSQTGGTEAFF. As DNA, the CDR3 is TGTGCCAGTAGTCAGACAGGGGGCACTGAAGCTTTCTTT.

This clonotype has just one count. CDR3 nucleotide sequence: TGTGCCAGCCTCTTCGACAGGGGCTACGAGCAGTACTTC. It codes for CASLFDRGYEQYF. The gene calls are TRBV9 and TRBJ2-7; TRBD1 matches 8 bases. The CDR3 consists of 13 residues. The V segment lost 7 bases and the J segment 3 bases; nucleotides outside the gene matches: 6. Germline loops: CDR1 SGDLS, CDR2 YYNGEE. Full variable domain (remainder filled in from reference TRBV9 and TRBJ2-7): DSGVTQTPKHLITATGQRVTLRCSPRSGDLSVYWYQQSLDQGLQFLIQYYNGEERAKGNILERFSAQQFPDLHSELNLSSLELGDSALYFCASLFDRGYEQYFGPGTRLTVT.

This chain links TRBV5-6 with TRBJ2-3; the match to TRBD1 covers 9 bases. From germline, CDR1 is SGHDT and CDR2 YYEEEE. The V and J ends lost 4 bases and 2 bases, in that order; junction bases with no gene match: 2. This CDR3 has 14 residues. CDR3 DNA sequence: TGTGCCAGCAGCGGACAGGGGCACACAGATACGCAGTATTTT. This encodes CASSGQGHTDTQYF.

V usage is TRBV5-6 and J usage is TRBJ1-2; D ambiguous. The CDR3 extends over 15 amino acids. CDR1 and CDR2 (germline): SGHDT, YYEEEE. Trimming removed 1 base at V and 7 bases at J, with 17 bases between. The CDR3 is CASSLPAAMTGGYTF. Written as DNA, the CDR3 is TGTGCCAGCAGCTTGCCCGCCGCCATGACCGGTGGCTACACCTTC.